This record concerns one TCR beta chain sequence. Germline V gene lookup returns CDR1 MGHRA and CDR2 YSYEKL. The germline V and J ends were trimmed by 2 bases and 4 bases, with 8 bases remaining between them. The CDR3 spans 13 residues. Sequencing used immunoSEQ multiplex PCR; TCRdb keeps in-frame clones, though not all of them. Of roughly 100,000 clones listed, roughly 84% are singletons. The source of the sample is a study of blood T cell repertoires in COVID-19. The receptor comes from a human donor in a cohort sampled during active COVID-19. The V call is TRBV4-1, the J call TRBJ2-5; D is uncertain. Specimen: peripheral blood. The CDR3 region is CASSQYSVETQYF. In nucleotides, the CDR3 is TGCGCCAGCAGCCAATATTCGGTAGAGACCCAGTACTTC.